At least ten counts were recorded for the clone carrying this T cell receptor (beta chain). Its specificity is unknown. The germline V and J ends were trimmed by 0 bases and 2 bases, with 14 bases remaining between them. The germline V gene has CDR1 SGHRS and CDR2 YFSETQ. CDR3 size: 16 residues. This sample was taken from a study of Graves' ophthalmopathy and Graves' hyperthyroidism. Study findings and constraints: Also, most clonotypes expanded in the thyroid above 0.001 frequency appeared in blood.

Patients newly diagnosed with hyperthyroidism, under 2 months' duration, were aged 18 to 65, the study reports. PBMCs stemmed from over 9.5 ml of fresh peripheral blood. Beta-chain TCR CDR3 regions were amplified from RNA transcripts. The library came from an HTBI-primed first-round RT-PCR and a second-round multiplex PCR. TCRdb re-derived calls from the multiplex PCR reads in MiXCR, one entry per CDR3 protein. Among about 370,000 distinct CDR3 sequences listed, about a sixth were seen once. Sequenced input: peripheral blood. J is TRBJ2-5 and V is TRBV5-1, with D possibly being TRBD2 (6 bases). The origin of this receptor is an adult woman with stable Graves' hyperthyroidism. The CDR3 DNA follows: TGCGCCAGCAGCTTGGGTCCAGCGGGCGATCAAGAGACCCAGTACTTC. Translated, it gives CASSLGPAGDQETQYF.